The next 10 T cell receptor beta chains were all read from a single sample in a study of early T cells in non-severe SARS-CoV-2 infection. TCRdb re-called the 5' RACE reads through MiXCR, storing one row per CDR3 protein. The table lists some 82,000 distinct CDR3 sequences, about 12% of them singletons. Sequencing input: whole blood. These TCRs come from an adult who was a healthcare worker with PCR-confirmed SARS-CoV-2 infection or an uninfected control (not recorded which).

This clonotype was seen a single time. The CDR3 does not close with the conserved phenylalanine or tryptophan, likely indicating a read error. This rearrangement joins TRBV5-1 to TRBJ2-3, with D perhaps TRBD2 (7 bases). The CDR3 has 16 residues. Germline V gene sequence: CDR1 SGHRS, CDR2 YFSETQ. V was pared by 2 bases and J by 5 bases, with 18 bases between. CDR3 amino acids: CASSLNPRGGLDTQYL. For the CDR3, the DNA is TGCGCCAGCAGCTTAAATCCAAGGGGGGGCCTAGATACGCAGTATCTT.

V usage is TRBV11-2 and J usage is TRBJ1-1, with unresolved D. Germline CDR1 is SGHAT and CDR2 is FQNNGV. V was shortened by 1 base and J by 4 bases, with 4 bases between the two germline ends. There are 12 residues in the CDR3. This CDR3 reads CASSLGATEAFF. CDR3 in DNA: TGTGCCAGCAGCTTAGGGGCCACTGAAGCTTTCTTT. Full variable domain (missing parts from reference TRBV11-2 and TRBJ1-1): EAGVAQSPRYKIIEKRQSVAFWCNPISGHATLYWYQQILGQGPKLLIQFQNNGVVDDSQLPKDRFSAERLKGVDSTLKIQPAKLEDSAVYLCASSLGATEAFFGQGTRLTVV.

This clonotype was found many times. The gene calls are TRBV2 and TRBJ2-1, with 10 nucleotides matching TRBD2. With V trimmed by 8 bases and J by 1 base, 11 bases remained unmatched. The germline V gene has CDR1 SNHLY and CDR2 FYNNEI. The CDR3 covers 17 residues. CDR3 nucleotides: TGTGCCAGCTATAGGGGACTAGCGAAATCATCCTACAATGAGCAGTTCTTC. Translation gives CASYRGLAKSSYNEQFF.

This clonotype turned up a few times. The chain couples TRBV27 to TRBJ2-5; D unresolved. CDR3 length: 8 amino acids. Looked up from germline, CDR1 is MNHEY and CDR2 is SMNVEV (reference sequence). CDR3 loop: CAPETQYF. CDR3 nucleotide sequence: TGTGCGCCGGAGACCCAGTACTTC.

This clonotype was detected ten times or more. J is TRBJ1-4 and V is TRBV15, with 9 bases aligning to TRBD1. The germline CDR1 and CDR2 sequences are LNHNV and YYDKDF (reference sequence). After removal of 8 bases from V and 4 bases from J, the junction contained 5 bases not matched to a gene. The CDR3 extends over 14 amino acids. CDR3 region: CATARGQGNEKLFF. CDR3 DNA sequence: TGTGCCACCGCAAGGGGACAGGGTAATGAAAAACTGTTTTTT.

In its sample, this clonotype was seen many times. J is TRBJ1-1 and V is TRBV7-9; D remains unclear. The CDR3 spans 14 residues. Per the germline V gene, CDR1 is SEHNR and CDR2 is FQNEAQ (reference sequence). V was trimmed by 2 bases and J by 1 base, leaving 8 bases between them. CDR3 DNA sequence: TGTGCCAGCAGCTTACAGCTATCGAACACTGAAGCTTTCTTT. It encodes CASSLQLSNTEAFF.

This clonotype was found once. The rearrangement uses TRBV5-1 and TRBJ1-2; D unclear. The V gene's germline CDR1 is SGHRS and CDR2 YFSETQ. The germline V and J ends were trimmed by 0 bases and 5 bases, with 11 bases remaining between them. The CDR3 loop spans 14 amino acids. The CDR3 region is CASSLGGYGYGYTF. Here the CDR3 DNA reads TGCGCCAGCAGCTTGGGCGGATATGGGTATGGCTACACCTTC.

The V gene is TRBV6-6, the J gene TRBJ2-3; the match to TRBD2 covers 10 bases. This CDR3 spans 12 amino acids. Germline V gene data show CDR1 as MNHNY and CDR2 as SVGAGI (reference sequence). CDR3 coding DNA: TGTGGTTCAGCGGGGGGGACAGATACGCAGTATTTT. This gives the protein CGSAGGTDTQYF.

This clonotype turned up a few times. The chain carries TRBV6-5 and TRBJ2-1; D possibly corresponds to TRBD2 (5 bases). Germline V gene lookup returns CDR1 MNHEY and CDR2 SVGAGI. V was pared by 5 bases and J by 0 bases, with 5 bases between. The CDR3 length is 13 residues. The CDR3 DNA sequence: TGTGCCAGCAGTCGGGGCTCCTACAATGAGCAGTTCTTC. Encoded protein: CASSRGSYNEQFF.

The rearrangement uses TRBV28 and TRBJ2-1, with 9 bases matching TRBD2. The V segment lost 9 bases and the J segment 10 bases; nucleotides outside the gene matches: 13. Germline CDR1 reads MDHEN; CDR2 reads SYDVKM. The CDR3 is 14 residues long. CDR3 DNA: TGTGCCAGTATGCGGGAGGGCCGAGGACGAGAGCAGTTCTTC. Translating it yields CASMREGRGREQFF.